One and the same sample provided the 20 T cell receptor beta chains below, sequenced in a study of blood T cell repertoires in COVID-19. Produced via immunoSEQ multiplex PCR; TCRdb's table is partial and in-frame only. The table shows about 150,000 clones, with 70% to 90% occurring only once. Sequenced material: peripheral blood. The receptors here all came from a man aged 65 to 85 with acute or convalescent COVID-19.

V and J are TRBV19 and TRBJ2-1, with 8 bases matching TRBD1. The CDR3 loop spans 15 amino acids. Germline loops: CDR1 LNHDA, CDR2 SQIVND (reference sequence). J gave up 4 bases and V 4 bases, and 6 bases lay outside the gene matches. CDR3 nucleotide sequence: TGTGCCAGTAGTACCAGGGGGCGGACTTACAATGAGCAGTTCTTC. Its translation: CASSTRGRTYNEQFF.

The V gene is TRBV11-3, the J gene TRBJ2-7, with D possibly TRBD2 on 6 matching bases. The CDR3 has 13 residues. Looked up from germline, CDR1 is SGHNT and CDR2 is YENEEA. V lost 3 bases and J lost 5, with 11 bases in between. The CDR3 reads CASSFTGAHEQYF. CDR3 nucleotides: TGTGCCAGCAGCTTCACGGGAGCACACGAGCAGTACTTC. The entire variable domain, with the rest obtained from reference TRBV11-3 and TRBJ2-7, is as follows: EAGVVQSPRYKIIEKKQPVAFWCNPISGHNTLYWYLQNLGQGPELLIRYENEEAVDDSQLPKDRFSAERLKGVDSTLKIQPAELGDSAVYLCASSFTGAHEQYFGPGTRLTVT.

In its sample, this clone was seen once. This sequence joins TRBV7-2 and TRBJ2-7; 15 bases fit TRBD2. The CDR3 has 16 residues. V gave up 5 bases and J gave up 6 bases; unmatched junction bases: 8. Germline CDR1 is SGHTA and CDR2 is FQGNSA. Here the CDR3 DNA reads TGTGCCAGCAGCATTGGACTAGCGGGAGGGCCCGGCGAGCAGTACTTC. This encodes CASSIGLAGGPGEQYF.

Here the CDR3 reads CASERRLKDYEQYF. DNA of the CDR3: TGTGCCAGCGAAAGAAGACTCAAGGATTACGAGCAGTACTTC. The chain employs TRBV21-1 and TRBJ2-7; TRBD2 is taken as the D call from the table, unchecked against the DNA. TRBV21-1 is recorded as a pseudogene. The CDR3 runs 14 residues.

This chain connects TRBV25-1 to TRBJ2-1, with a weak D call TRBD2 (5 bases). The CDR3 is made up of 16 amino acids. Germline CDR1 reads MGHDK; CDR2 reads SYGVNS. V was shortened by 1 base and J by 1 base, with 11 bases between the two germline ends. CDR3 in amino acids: CASSESHGISYNEQFF. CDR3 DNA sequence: TGTGCCAGCAGTGAATCCCACGGGATTTCCTACAATGAGCAGTTCTTC.

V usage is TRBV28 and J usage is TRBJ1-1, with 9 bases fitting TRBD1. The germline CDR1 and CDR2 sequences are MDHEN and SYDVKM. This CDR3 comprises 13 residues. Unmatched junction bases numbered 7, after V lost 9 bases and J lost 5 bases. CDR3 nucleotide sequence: TGTGCCAGTCGACAGGGGGTGGGTACTGAAGCTTTCTTT. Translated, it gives CASRQGVGTEAFF.

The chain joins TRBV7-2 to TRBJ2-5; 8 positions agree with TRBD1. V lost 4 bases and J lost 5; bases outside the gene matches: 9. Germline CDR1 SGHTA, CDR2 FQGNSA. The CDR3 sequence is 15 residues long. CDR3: CASSWGRGQGETQYF. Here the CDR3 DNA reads TGTGCCAGCAGCTGGGGCAGGGGGCAAGGGGAGACCCAGTACTTC. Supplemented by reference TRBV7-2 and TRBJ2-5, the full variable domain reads GAGVSQSPSNKVTEKGKDVELRCDPISGHTALYWYRQSLGQGLEFLIYFQGNSAPDKSGLPSDRFSAERTGGSVSTLTIQRTQQEDSAVYLCASSWGRGQGETQYFGPGTRLLVL.

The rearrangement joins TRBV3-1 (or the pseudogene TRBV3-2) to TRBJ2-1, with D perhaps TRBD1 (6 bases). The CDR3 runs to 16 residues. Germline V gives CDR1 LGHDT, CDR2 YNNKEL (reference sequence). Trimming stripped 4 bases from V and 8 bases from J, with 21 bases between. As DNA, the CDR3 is TGTGCCAGCAGCCCCCTGCAGGGGCCTGGCGGGTATGAGCAGTTCTTC. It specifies CASSPLQGPGGYEQFF.

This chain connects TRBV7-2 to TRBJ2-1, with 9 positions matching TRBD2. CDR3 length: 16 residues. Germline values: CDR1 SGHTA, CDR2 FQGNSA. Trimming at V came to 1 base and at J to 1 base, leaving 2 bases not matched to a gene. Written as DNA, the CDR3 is TGTGCCAGCAGCTTAGAGCTAGCGGGGTCCTACAATGAGCAGTTCTTC. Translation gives CASSLELAGSYNEQFF. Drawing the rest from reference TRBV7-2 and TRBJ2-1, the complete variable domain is GAGVSQSPSNKVTEKGKDVELRCDPISGHTALYWYRQSLGQGLEFLIYFQGNSAPDKSGLPSDRFSAERTGGSVSTLTIQRTQQEDSAVYLCASSLELAGSYNEQFFGPGTRLTVL.

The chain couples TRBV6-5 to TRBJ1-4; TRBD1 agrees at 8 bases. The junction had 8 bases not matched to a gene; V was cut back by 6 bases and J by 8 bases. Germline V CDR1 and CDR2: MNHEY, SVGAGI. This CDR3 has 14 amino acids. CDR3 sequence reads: CASSPTGAGEKLFF. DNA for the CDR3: TGTGCCAGCAGCCCGACAGGGGCGGGGGAAAAACTGTTTTTT.

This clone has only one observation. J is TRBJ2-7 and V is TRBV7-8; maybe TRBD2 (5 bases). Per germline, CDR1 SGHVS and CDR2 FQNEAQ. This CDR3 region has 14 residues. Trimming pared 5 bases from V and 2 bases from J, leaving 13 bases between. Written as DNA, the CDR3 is TGTGCCAGCAGCGAGGGTCCCAGTCCCTACGAGCAGTACTTC. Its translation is CASSEGPSPYEQYF.

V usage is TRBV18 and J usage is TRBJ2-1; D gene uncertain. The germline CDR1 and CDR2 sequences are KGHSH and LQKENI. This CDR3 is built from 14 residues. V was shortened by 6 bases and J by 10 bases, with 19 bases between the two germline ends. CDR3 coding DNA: TGTGCCAGCTCTAGCACCAGAACCGTCTCAGAGCAGTTCTTC. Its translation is CASSSTRTVSEQFF.

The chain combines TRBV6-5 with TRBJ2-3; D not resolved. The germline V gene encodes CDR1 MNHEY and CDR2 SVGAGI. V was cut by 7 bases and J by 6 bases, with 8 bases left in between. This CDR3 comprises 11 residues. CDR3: CASTSGDTQYF. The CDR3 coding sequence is TGTGCCAGCACGTCCGGGGATACGCAGTATTTT.

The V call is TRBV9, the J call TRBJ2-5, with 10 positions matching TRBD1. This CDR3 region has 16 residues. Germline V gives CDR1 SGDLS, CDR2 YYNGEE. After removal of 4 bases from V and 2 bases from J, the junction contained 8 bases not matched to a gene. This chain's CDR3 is CASSPRDRGGQETQYF. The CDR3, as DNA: TGTGCCAGCAGCCCCCGGGACAGGGGAGGGCAAGAGACCCAGTACTTC. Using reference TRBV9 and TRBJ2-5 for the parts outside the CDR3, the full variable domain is DSGVTQTPKHLITATGQRVTLRCSPRSGDLSVYWYQQSLDQGLQFLIQYYNGEERAKGNILERFSAQQFPDLHSELNLSSLELGDSALYFCASSPRDRGGQETQYFGPGTRLLVL.

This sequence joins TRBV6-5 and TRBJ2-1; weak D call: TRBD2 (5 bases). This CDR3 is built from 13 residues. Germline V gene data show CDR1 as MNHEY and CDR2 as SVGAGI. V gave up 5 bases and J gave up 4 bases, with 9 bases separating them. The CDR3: CASSPTGYNEQFF. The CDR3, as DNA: TGTGCCAGCAGTCCGACGGGGTACAATGAGCAGTTCTTC.

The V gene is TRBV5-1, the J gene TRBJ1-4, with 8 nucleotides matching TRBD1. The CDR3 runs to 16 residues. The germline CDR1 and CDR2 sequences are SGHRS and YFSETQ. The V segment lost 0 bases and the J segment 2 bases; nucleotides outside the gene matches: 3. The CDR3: CASSLGQGPTNEKLFF. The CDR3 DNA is TGCGCCAGCAGCTTGGGACAGGGGCCCACTAATGAAAAACTGTTTTTT.

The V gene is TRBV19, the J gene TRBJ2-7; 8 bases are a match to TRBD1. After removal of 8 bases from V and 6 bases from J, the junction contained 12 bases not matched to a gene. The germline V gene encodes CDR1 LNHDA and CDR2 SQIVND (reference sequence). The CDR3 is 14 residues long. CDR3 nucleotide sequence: TGTGCCAGTCGCACGACGGACAGGGCGGGCGAGCAGTACTTC. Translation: CASRTTDRAGEQYF.

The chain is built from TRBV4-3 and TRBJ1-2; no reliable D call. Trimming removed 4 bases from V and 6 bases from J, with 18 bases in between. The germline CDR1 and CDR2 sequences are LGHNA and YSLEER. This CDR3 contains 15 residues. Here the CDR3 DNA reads TGCGCCAGCAGCCCTATTATGGACGGAGGGAATGGCTACACCTTC. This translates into CASSPIMDGGNGYTF.

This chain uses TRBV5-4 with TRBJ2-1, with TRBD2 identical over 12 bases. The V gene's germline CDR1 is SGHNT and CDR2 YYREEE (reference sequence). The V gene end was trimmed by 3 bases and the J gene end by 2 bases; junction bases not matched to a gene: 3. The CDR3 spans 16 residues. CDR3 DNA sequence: TGTGCCAGCAGCTCCCGGACTAGCGGGGCCTACAATGAGCAGTTCTTC. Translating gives CASSSRTSGAYNEQFF.

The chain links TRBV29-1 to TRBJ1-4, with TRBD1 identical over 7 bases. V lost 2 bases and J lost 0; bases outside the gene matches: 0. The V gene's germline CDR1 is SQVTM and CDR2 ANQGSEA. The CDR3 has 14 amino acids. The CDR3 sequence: CSVETGATNEKLFF. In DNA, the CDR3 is TGCAGCGTTGAAACAGGGGCAACTAATGAAAAACTGTTTTTT.